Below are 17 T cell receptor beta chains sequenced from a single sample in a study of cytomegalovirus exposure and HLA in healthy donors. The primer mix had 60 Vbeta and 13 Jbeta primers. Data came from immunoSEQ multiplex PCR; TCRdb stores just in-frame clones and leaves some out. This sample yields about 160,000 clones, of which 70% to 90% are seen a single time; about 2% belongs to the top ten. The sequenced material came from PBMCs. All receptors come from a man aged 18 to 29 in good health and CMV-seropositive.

The DNA for the CDR3 is TGTGCCAGCAGTTCCCTGACAGGGCGTGGAAACACCATATATTTT. Residues: CASSSLTGRGNTIYF. V and J are TRBV6-5 and TRBJ1-3, with TRBD1 matching 7 bases. Germline CDR1 is MNHEY and CDR2 is SVGAGI. After removal of 4 bases from V and 3 bases from J, the junction contained 6 bases not matched to a gene. The CDR3 spans 15 residues.

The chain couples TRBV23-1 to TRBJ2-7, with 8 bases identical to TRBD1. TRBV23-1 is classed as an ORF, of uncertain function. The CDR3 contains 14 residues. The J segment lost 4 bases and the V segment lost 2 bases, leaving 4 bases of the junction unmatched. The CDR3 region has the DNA TGCGCCAGCAGTCAAACAGGGGGAGTGTACGAGCAGTACTTC. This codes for CASSQTGGVYEQYF.

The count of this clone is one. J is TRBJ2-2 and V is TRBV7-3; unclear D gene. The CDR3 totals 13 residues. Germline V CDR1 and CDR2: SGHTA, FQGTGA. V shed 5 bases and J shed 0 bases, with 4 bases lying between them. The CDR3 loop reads CASSITNTGELFF. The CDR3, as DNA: TGTGCCAGCAGCATCACGAACACCGGGGAGCTGTTTTTT.

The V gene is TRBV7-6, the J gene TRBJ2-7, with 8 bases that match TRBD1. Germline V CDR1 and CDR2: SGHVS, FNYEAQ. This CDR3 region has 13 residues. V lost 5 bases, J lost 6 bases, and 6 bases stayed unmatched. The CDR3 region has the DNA TGTGCCAGCAGCCCCGGACAGGGAGGCGAGCAGTACTTC. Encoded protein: CASSPGQGGEQYF. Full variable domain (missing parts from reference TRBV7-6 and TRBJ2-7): GAGVSQSPRYKVTKRGQDVALRCDPISGHVSLYWYRQALGQGPEFLTYFNYEAQQDKSGLPNDRFSAERPEGSISTLTIQRTEQRDSAMYRCASSPGQGGEQYFGPGTRLTVT.

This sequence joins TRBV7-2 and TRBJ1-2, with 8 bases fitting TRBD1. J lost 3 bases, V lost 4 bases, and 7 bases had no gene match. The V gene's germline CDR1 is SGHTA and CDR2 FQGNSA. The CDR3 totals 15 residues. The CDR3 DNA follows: TGTGCCAGCAGCTATCAGACAGGGGTTCACTATGGCTACACCTTC. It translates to CASSYQTGVHYGYTF.

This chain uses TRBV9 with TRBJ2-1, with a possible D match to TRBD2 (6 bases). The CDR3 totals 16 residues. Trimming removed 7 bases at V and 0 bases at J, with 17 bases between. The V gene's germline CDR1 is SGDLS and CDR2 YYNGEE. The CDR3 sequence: CASARGFQSSYNEQFF. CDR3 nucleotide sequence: TGTGCCAGCGCACGGGGGTTTCAAAGCTCCTACAATGAGCAGTTCTTC.

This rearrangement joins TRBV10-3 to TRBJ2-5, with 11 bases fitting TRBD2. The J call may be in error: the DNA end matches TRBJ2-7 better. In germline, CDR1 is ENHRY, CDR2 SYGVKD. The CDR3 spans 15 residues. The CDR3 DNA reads TGTGCCATCAGCGAACCCGGGACTAGCGGTTACGAGCAGTACTTC. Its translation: CAISEPGTSGYEQYF.

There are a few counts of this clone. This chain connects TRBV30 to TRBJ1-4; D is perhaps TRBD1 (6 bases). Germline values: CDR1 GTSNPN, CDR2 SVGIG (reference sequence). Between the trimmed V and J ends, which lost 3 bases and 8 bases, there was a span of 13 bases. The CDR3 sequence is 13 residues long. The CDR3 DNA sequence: TGTGCCTGGAGCCGGGACATCAGGGAAAAACTGTTTTTT. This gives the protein CAWSRDIREKLFF.

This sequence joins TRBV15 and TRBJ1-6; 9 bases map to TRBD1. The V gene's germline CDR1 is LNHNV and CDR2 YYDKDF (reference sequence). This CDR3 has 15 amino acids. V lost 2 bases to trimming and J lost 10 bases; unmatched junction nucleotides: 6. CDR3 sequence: CATSRPGQGLSPLHF. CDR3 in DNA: TGTGCCACCAGCAGACCGGGACAGGGTCTATCACCCCTCCACTTT.

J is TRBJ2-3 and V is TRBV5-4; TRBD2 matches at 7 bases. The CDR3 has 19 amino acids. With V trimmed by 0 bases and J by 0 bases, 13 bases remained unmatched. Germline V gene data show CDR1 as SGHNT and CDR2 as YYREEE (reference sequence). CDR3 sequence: CASSLARRMSGVSTDTQYF. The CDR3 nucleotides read TGTGCCAGCAGCTTGGCACGGCGGATGAGCGGGGTTAGCACAGATACGCAGTATTTT.

Here the CDR3 reads CASSQDLGGNEKLFF. In DNA form, the CDR3 reads TGTGCCAGCAGCCAAGATCTTGGAGGAAATGAAAAACTGTTTTTT. The gene calls are TRBV4-2 and TRBJ1-4; D call uncertain. Germline loops: CDR1 LGHNA, CDR2 YNFKEQ. CDR3 length: 15 residues. With 0 bases removed from V and 5 bases from J, the gap between germline ends came to 10 bases.

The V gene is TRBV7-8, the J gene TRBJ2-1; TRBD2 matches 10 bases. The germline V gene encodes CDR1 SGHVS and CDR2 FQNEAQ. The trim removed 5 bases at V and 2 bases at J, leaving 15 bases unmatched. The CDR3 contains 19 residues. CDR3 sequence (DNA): TGTGCCAGCAGCGCAGCCATAGCGGGGGGAACGGGCACCTACAATGAGCAGTTCTTC. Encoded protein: CASSAAIAGGTGTYNEQFF. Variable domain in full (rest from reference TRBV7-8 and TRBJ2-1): GAGVSQSPRYKVAKRGQDVALRCDPISGHVSLFWYQQALGQGPEFLTYFQNEAQLDKSGLPSDRFFAERPEGSVSTLKIQRTQQEDSAVYLCASSAAIAGGTGTYNEQFFGPGTRLTVL.

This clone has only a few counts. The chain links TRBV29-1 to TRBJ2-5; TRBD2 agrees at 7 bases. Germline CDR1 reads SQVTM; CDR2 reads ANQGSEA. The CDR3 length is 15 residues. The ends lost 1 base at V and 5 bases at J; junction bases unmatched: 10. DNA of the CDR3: TGCAGCGTTGAAGGCCTGTACACCGGGGGGGAGACCCAGTACTTC. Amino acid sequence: CSVEGLYTGGETQYF.

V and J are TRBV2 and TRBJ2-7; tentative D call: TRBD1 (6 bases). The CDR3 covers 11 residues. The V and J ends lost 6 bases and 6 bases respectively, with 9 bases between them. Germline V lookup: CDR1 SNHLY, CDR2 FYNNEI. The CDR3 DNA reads TGTGCCAGCAGCCTAGGGGGCGAGCAGTACTTC. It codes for CASSLGGEQYF.

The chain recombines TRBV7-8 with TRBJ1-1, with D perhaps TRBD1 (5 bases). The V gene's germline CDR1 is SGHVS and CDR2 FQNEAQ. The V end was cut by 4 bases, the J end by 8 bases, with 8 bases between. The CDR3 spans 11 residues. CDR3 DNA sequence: TGTGCCAGCAGCTACGCAGGGGAAGCTTTCTTT. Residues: CASSYAGEAFF.

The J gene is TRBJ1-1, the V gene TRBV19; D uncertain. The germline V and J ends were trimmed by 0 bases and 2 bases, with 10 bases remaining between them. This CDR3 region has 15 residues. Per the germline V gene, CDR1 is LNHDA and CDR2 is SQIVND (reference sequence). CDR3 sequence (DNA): TGTGCCAGTAGTATAGATCTGGCAGATAACACTGAAGCTTTCTTT. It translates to CASSIDLADNTEAFF.

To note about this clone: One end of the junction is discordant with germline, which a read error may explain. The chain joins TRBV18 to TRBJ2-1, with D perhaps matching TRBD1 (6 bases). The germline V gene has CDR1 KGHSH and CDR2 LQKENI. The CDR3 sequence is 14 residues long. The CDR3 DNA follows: TGTGCCAGCGCACCAAGGACAGCCAACAATGAGCAGTTCTTC. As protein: CASAPRTANNEQFF.